This TCR beta chain originates from a study of technical replicates of blood from a handful of donors. This CDR3 has 15 residues. Germline V gene data show CDR1 as MDHEN and CDR2 as SYDVKM. V was trimmed by 5 bases and J by 4 bases, leaving 15 bases between them. This clone was detected only a few times. Assay used: immunoSEQ multiplex PCR; TCRdb lists only in-frame clones, some missing. The table includes under 85,000 clones, 95% to 98% detected once. The genes are TRBV28 and TRBJ2-1, with D maybe TRBD1 (5 bases). The sequence was collected from a human donor in good health. The sample comprised T cells isolated from PBMCs. CDR3 nucleotides: TGTGCCAGCAGTAACAGGAATCTCGTATACAATGAGCAGTTCTTC. Translation: CASSNRNLVYNEQFF.